What follows describes a single TCR beta chain. What it binds is unknown. The source of the sample is a study of blood T cell dynamics during melanoma immunotherapy. Across the whole study: First-line therapy was either pembrolizumab or nivolumab with ipilimumab for metastatic melanoma. General study points: PBMC repertoires of eventual disease-control patients split at W3 into clonality or diversity gains. The study could not tell melanoma-specific clones from general immune activation.

Per germline, CDR1 MNHNY and CDR2 SVGAGI (reference sequence). Trimming took off 8 bases at V and 3 bases at J, with 10 bases between the two ends. The CDR3 has 13 residues. Time point indicated: week 3, after first cycle of checkpoint inhibitor. Every bulk PBMC sample received the same 350 ng of DNA. Produced via immunoSEQ multiplex PCR; TCRdb's table is partial and in-frame only. The sample yields 13,000 to 15,000 clones, roughly nine tenths seen once. Sequencing used blood, obtained from a patient treated with checkpoint blockade. The rearrangement links TRBV6-6 to TRBJ1-4; D may be TRBD1 (5 bases). The source of this sequence is a human donor with melanoma. CDR3 sequence: CASRGISNEKLFF. CDR3 in DNA: TGTGCCAGCCGGGGGATATCTAATGAAAAACTGTTTTTT.